The 15 T cell receptor beta chains reported below all come from one sample, sequenced in a study of human T cells and chemical hapten exposure (TCRdb year 2021). The time point label on this specimen signifies: patch test 2, 6 weeks after DPC sensitization. The sample's treatment or condition, from its label and the paper: therapeutic diphenylcyclopropenone sensitization with weekly scalp DPC. The library relied on RACE. The sample was run on a NextSeq 500. TCRdb trimmed public reads at Q25 via fastp, called clones via MiXCR and kept in-frame beta chains. Rows with a matching CDR3 protein are joined into one entry that keeps the most common DNA and genes. The sample yields around 67,000 distinct CDR3 sequences; over 6.5% were counted once. The ten most abundant clones make up approximately 3.4% of the sample. The sample was whole blood, taken in connection with sensitization to the hapten diphenylcyclopropenone (DPC). These TCRs come from a woman in her forties or fifties with alopecia areata. Some clones in this sample may be carry-over from other donors' samples.

This clonotype was recorded once. A much bigger clone sits one base away, suggesting this may be a read error. The J gene is TRBJ1-5, the V gene TRBV10-3; D is unclear. This CDR3 comprises 12 residues. Trimming removed 4 bases at V and 4 bases at J, with 5 bases between. Germline lookup yields CDR1 ENHRY and CDR2 SYGVKD. The CDR3 DNA sequence: TGTGCCATCAGTGCAGCTAATCAGCCCCAGCATTTT. Translating gives CAISAANQPQHF.

This clonotype occurred a few times. V gene TRBV5-1 combines with J gene TRBJ2-7; TRBD1 matches 8 bases. V was clipped by 3 bases and J by 5 bases; unmatched bases: 10. Germline V gene sequence: CDR1 SGHRS, CDR2 YFSETQ. The CDR3 spans 15 residues. CDR3 residues: CASSWRTGLDDEQYF. The CDR3 DNA sequence: TGCGCCAGCAGCTGGAGGACAGGGCTAGACGACGAGCAGTACTTC.

This clonotype turned up a few times. This chain joins TRBV10-3 and TRBJ2-2; D remains ambiguous. Germline CDR1 ENHRY, CDR2 SYGVKD. Trimming cost V 8 bases and J 6 bases, with 19 bases left between them. There are 15 residues in the CDR3. The CDR3 spells CAIVVGPGHAGELFF. The CDR3, as DNA: TGTGCCATCGTTGTAGGCCCCGGTCATGCCGGGGAGCTGTTTTTT.

This clonotype was counted only a few times. The chain uses TRBV19 and TRBJ1-6; unclear D gene. CDR3 length equals 15 residues. V lost 5 bases to trimming and J lost 7 bases, with 15 bases between them. Germline V CDR1 and CDR2: LNHDA, SQIVND (reference sequence). The CDR3 region is CASSVSSGQNSPLHF. DNA of the CDR3: TGTGCCAGTAGTGTCAGTTCCGGGCAGAATTCACCCCTCCACTTT.

This clonotype was seen a few times. The chain recombines TRBV29-1 with TRBJ2-3; possible D gene TRBD1, 5 bases. V was pared by 7 bases and J by 0 bases, with 11 bases between. The CDR3 totals 13 residues. Germline assignment: CDR1 SQVTM and CDR2 ANQGSEA. The CDR3 DNA sequence: TGCAGCGGAACTCAGGGTAGCACAGATACGCAGTATTTT. Amino acid sequence: CSGTQGSTDTQYF.

Many counts were recorded for this clonotype. The chain couples TRBV7-6 to TRBJ2-5, with D hard to call. CDR1 is SGHVS, CDR2 FNYEAQ, per germline. V was cut by 5 bases and J by 2 bases, with 9 bases left in between. The CDR3 spans 13 residues. CDR3 residues: CASSPFLQETQYF. CDR3 DNA: TGTGCCAGCAGCCCGTTCCTACAAGAGACCCAGTACTTC.

In its sample, this clonotype was seen a few times. The V gene is TRBV29-1, the J gene TRBJ2-7, with D uncertain. From germline, CDR1 is SQVTM and CDR2 ANQGSEA. V was shortened by 6 bases and J by 7 bases, with 10 bases between the two germline ends. This CDR3 contains 10 residues. The CDR3 protein is CSVAKGEQYF. CDR3 DNA sequence: TGCAGCGTAGCAAAGGGAGAGCAGTACTTC.

The chain combines TRBV19 with TRBJ2-1; TRBD2 aligns across 9 bases. This CDR3 contains 15 residues. The germline V gene has CDR1 LNHDA and CDR2 SQIVND (reference sequence). With 5 bases clipped from V and 2 bases from J, the junction kept 4 bases outside the gene matches. The CDR3 loop is CASSPRLAAYNEQFF. The CDR3 nucleotides read TGTGCCAGTAGTCCGCGACTAGCGGCCTACAATGAGCAGTTCTTC.

This clonotype was seen a handful of times. The chain links TRBV11-2 to TRBJ1-1, with a tentative D call TRBD1 (5 bases). This CDR3 is built from 15 residues. V was clipped by 3 bases and J by 1 base, with 12 bases between them. From germline, CDR1 is SGHAT and CDR2 FQNNGV. CDR3 amino acids: CASSLEPGPNTEAFF. CDR3 bases: TGTGCCAGCAGCTTGGAGCCGGGGCCGAACACTGAAGCTTTCTTT.

This clonotype was counted at least ten times. The chain carries TRBV20-1 and TRBJ1-5; 8 positions agree with TRBD1. V dropped 0 bases and J dropped 6; count of bases not matched to a gene: 4. Germline V gives CDR1 DFQATT, CDR2 SNEGSKA (reference sequence). The CDR3 is made up of 14 amino acids. The CDR3 loop reads CSARETGGSQPQHF. The CDR3 DNA reads TGCAGTGCTAGAGAAACAGGGGGAAGTCAGCCCCAGCATTTT.

This clonotype has ten or more counts. This chain uses TRBV4-2 with TRBJ2-3; TRBD1 is a possible D gene (6 bases). The CDR3 is 13 amino acids. Germline-derived CDR1 and CDR2 are LGHNA and YNFKEQ. V was clipped by 0 bases and J by 9 bases, with 10 bases between them. CDR3 residues: CASSQDGGGTQYF. CDR3 nucleotide sequence: TGTGCCAGCAGCCAAGATGGGGGCGGCACGCAGTATTTT.

This clonotype was seen repeatedly, ten times or more. The chain joins TRBV7-9 to TRBJ1-2; no clear D. With 8 bases removed from V and 5 bases from J, the gap between germline ends came to 21 bases. The CDR3 totals 15 residues. The germline gives CDR1 SEHNR, CDR2 FQNEAQ (reference sequence). The chain's CDR3 is CASHDPEKKKYGYTF. In DNA form, the CDR3 reads TGTGCCAGCCACGACCCGGAAAAAAAGAAGTATGGCTACACCTTC.

This clonotype was counted many times. The V call is TRBV2, the J call TRBJ1-1; D remains ambiguous. V lost 7 bases to trimming and J lost 7 bases, with 19 bases between them. This CDR3 has 14 residues. In germline, CDR1 is SNHLY, CDR2 FYNNEI. The CDR3 sequence: CASTLGGIVGEAFF. DNA for the CDR3: TGTGCCAGCACCCTGGGAGGGATCGTAGGTGAAGCTTTCTTT.

This clonotype was seen a few times. This chain joins TRBV10-3 and TRBJ2-7; TRBD1 might be the D (6 bases). The germline CDR1 and CDR2 sequences are ENHRY and SYGVKD. Between the trimmed V and J ends, which lost 4 bases and 5 bases, there was a span of 12 bases. This CDR3 contains 13 residues. CDR3 DNA: TGTGCCATCAGTGCAGACAGGATAGACGAGCAGTACTTC. Its translation is CAISADRIDEQYF.

The rearrangement uses TRBV21-1 and TRBJ2-7; the DNA was not compared with TRBD1, the D call given in the table. TRBV21-1 is flagged as a pseudogene. This CDR3 has 16 amino acids. This CDR3 reads CASSILAGTGNYEQYF. The CDR3 DNA reads as TGTGCCAGCAGCATCCTAGCCGGGACAGGGAACTACGAGCAGTACTTC.